Detailed here is one T cell receptor beta chain. What it binds is not known. The data stem from a study of cytomegalovirus exposure and HLA in healthy donors. Findings and caveats of the study: It was 164 TCR beta chains that were listed as cytomegalovirus-associated.

Here immunoSEQ multiplex PCR was the method, and the copy in TCRdb shows in-frame clones only, minus some. Among 150,000 or so clones listed, 85% to 90% were seen once. Germline CDR1 is SGDLS and CDR2 is YYNGEE. The V segment lost 2 bases and the J segment 8 bases; nucleotides outside the gene matches: 5. The CDR3 covers 14 residues. The chain carries TRBV9 and TRBJ1-2; 11 bases match TRBD1. The clonotype comes from a woman aged 25 to 39 in good health and CMV-seropositive. Sequencing was carried out using PBMCs. In nucleotides, the CDR3 is TGTGCCAGCAGCGTCGGACAGGGGGCATACGGCTACACCTTC. Protein product: CASSVGQGAYGYTF. Drawing the rest from reference TRBV9 and TRBJ1-2, the complete variable domain is DSGVTQTPKHLITATGQRVTLRCSPRSGDLSVYWYQQSLDQGLQFLIQYYNGEERAKGNILERFSAQQFPDLHSELNLSSLELGDSALYFCASSVGQGAYGYTFGSGTRLTVV.